This entry is about one T cell receptor beta chain. The antigen it recognizes is unknown. No base quality information exists; no much larger clone differs at one position. TCRbeta CDR3 regions were amplified from genomic DNA by means of the immunoSEQ Assay, a bias-controlled multiplex PCR. The source study handled its data this way. Within the assay, amplification of reference gene primers was used to estimate how many nucleated cells each sample contained. To quantify the absolute abundance of each unique TCRbeta CDR3 rearrangement, sequence reads were collapsed and filtered. Productive Simpson clonality was computed per sample as the square root of Simpson's diversity index over productive rearrangements. TCRdb's version of the immuneACCESS table is confined to in-frame rearrangements and falls short of the full clone set. An unresolved V gene accounts for under half of the shortfall where checked; the remainder is of unknown origin. V, J and clone size are taken as reported in that table, and D and trimming were inferred from the DNA itself. The sample table records approximately 24,000 clones; around 88% of these occur just once. The ten largest account for around 15% of the sample.

Each collaborating institution followed its own protocols to collect whole blood in K2EDTA tubes. Collaborator samples were shipped for TCRbeta analysis as frozen whole blood, isolated PBMCs, or DNA extracted from either sample type. This record belongs to a study of blood T cell repertoires in COVID-19 (dated by TCRdb to the early 2020s). Notes on the research overall: Collaborator samples came from the United States, Italy and Spain and covered acute and convalescent phases of COVID-19. Where HLA class I and class II types were available, the types were taken from metadata supplied by the sample provider, not from assay-based typing. The prospective study material was composed of cDNA or gDNA derived from T cells, B-cell-depleted T cells, or PBMCs. Samples came from the ongoing ImmuneRACE study (first 160 participants) plus 1,254 subjects from 6 global collaborators. Sample metadata almost always included a de-identified subject ID, COVID-19 status, age in years and sex. The dataset comprised deeply sampled blood TCRbeta repertoires from subjects exposed to, actively infected with, or recovered from COVID-19. The repertoires were made available in a free public database intended to serve as a resource for research on the immune response to SARS-CoV-2.

The study at large found these results: The amount of clinical and demographic metadata varied by source and participant and was provided uncurated.

The sequenced material came from peripheral blood. The sequence derives from an older man with acute or convalescent COVID-19.

The DNA sequence is as follows: TGTGCCATCAGTCCCCTCGAGGTTGGAGGAGGCCCTACTGAAGCTTTCTTT. Translated, it gives CAISPLEVGGGPTEAFF. The V gene is TRBV10-3 and the J gene is TRBJ1-1; the D gene is not confidently resolved. The CDR3 runs 17 residues from the cysteine to the phenylalanine. The sequence is cut down to CDR3 DNA, 51 bases in frame from base 1. Per the germline V gene, ENHRY is the CDR1 and SYGVKD is the CDR2. V is shortened by 5 bases, J by 5 bases, and the region joining them spans 24 bases.